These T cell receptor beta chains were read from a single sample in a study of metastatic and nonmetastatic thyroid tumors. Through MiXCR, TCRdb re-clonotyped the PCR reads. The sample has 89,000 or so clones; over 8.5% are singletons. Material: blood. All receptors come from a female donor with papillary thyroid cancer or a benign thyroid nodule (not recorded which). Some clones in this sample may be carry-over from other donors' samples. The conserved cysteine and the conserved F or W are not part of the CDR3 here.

CDR3: ASSEAGNSNQPQH
V: TRBV6-1

CDR3: ASSEGAGPYEQY
V: TRBV6-1

CDR3: ASSPGSGTDGYT
V: TRBV27

CDR3: ASSPPGGEKLF
V: TRBV28

CDR3: ASSLAGRGRNTEAF
V: TRBV11-1

CDR3: ASSVGPDLREGYEQY
V: TRBV9

CDR3: SARDRTGLYEQY
V: TRBV20-1

CDR3: ASGLATVSTEAF
V: TRBV12-5

CDR3: ATKGGDPNSNQPQH
V: TRBV10-3

CDR3: ASSTTTGGHRGNYEQY
V: TRBV7-8

CDR3: ASSPAFQRPGFVF
V: TRBV3-1

CDR3: GDSGANVLT
V: TRBV20-1

CDR3: ASSQSWGGESPLH
V: TRBV16

CDR3: ASSETGGGYGYT
V: TRBV9

CDR3: ASSIDLRNTEAF
V: TRBV19

CDR3: ASSRQGAFATNEKLF
V: TRBV19

CDR3: ASSETDNYGYT
V: TRBV6-1

CDR3: ASSVVVGGDTDTQY
V: TRBV9

CDR3: ASSQGHTNTGDRFTDTQY
V: TRBV4-1

CDR3: ASSSTEAF
V: TRBV11-3

CDR3: ASSGQVYGYT
V: TRBV25-1

CDR3: ASSEDSGGAAWNEQF
V: TRBV6-1

CDR3: ASRWGTGELF
V: TRBV5-1

CDR3: SARDQKTGNEQF
V: TRBV20-1

CDR3: ASSPPTGATEAF
V: TRBV3-1

CDR3: SAPEKASYNEQF
V: TRBV20-1

CDR3: ASSYGTGGNGYT
V: TRBV6-5

CDR3: ASSRGISNQPQH
V: TRBV4-1

CDR3: AWRAGVGGRGDTQY
V: TRBV30

CDR3: ASTLGTGSL
V: TRBV2

CDR3: ASSLAGRGTEAF
V: TRBV12-3/TRBV12-4

CDR3: ASSLGQGSYNEQF
V: TRBV6-1

CDR3: ASSQDRGNTGELF
V: TRBV4-2

CDR3: ASSVYLNTEAF
V: TRBV9

CDR3: ASSFSADRDQPQH
V: TRBV7-2

CDR3: ASSPWGGRYTDTQY
V: TRBV4-2

CDR3: ASSVSNQETQY
V: TRBV7-3

CDR3: ASSFVGKAGNTIY
V: TRBV12-3/TRBV12-4

CDR3: ASSEGQDRGYEQY
V: TRBV10-2

CDR3: AWTKRDRGLGGYT
V: TRBV30

CDR3: ASRSLGVPSSYNSPLH
V: TRBV7-9

CDR3: ASSSGTGRTGELF
V: TRBV2

CDR3: ASSSGQGSSYNEQF
V: TRBV11-1

CDR3: ASSYSRDKSYEQY
V: TRBV6-5